The 6 T cell receptor beta chains reported below all come from one sample, sequenced in a study of Graves' ophthalmopathy and Graves' hyperthyroidism. Beta-chain TCR CDR3 regions were amplified from RNA transcripts. An initial RT-PCR round employing HTBI primers preceded a second-round multiplex PCR. TCRdb analysed the multiplex PCR reads with MiXCR anew, one entry per CDR3 protein. The table includes 400,000 to 450,000 distinct CDR3 sequences, approximately 21% detected once. The sequenced sample consisted of peripheral blood. The receptors derive from a woman aged 18 to 35 with stable Graves' hyperthyroidism.

This clonotype was found many times. The chain combines TRBV5-1 with TRBJ2-2; TRBD1 is a possible D gene (5 bases). This CDR3 region has 16 residues. From germline, CDR1 is SGHRS and CDR2 YFSETQ. The V end lost 1 base, the J end lost 1 base, and 11 bases lay between the germline ends. CDR3 in DNA: TGCGCCAGCAGCTTGAAAGTTACAGGGAACACCGGGGAGCTGTTTTTT. Translated: CASSLKVTGNTGELFF.

This clonotype occurred many times. V is TRBV10-3 and J is TRBJ1-3; D unclear. The length of the CDR3 is 14 residues. Trimming cost V 7 bases and J 0 bases, with 10 bases left between them. Germline V gene data show CDR1 as ENHRY and CDR2 as SYGVKD. The CDR3 coding sequence is TGTGCCATCAAGGAGGGAAACTCTGGAAACACCATATATTTT. Translated, it gives CAIKEGNSGNTIYF.

This clonotype was detected many times. The chain combines TRBV10-1 with TRBJ2-7; 10 bases fit TRBD2. This CDR3 spans 15 amino acids. V was pared by 4 bases and J by 3 bases, with 6 bases of the junction left unmatched. Germline CDR1 is WNHNN and CDR2 is SYGVQD (reference sequence). The CDR3 loop is CASSAPSGGCYEQYF. The CDR3 DNA reads TGCGCCAGCAGTGCGCCTAGCGGGGGCTGCTACGAGCAGTACTTC.

The chain carries TRBV12-3 or TRBV12-4 and TRBJ1-6; D is unresolved. V was shortened by 3 bases and J by 9 bases, with 12 bases between the two germline ends. This CDR3 is 14 amino acids long. This CDR3 reads CASSFSPGFSPLHF. The CDR3 nucleotides are TGTGCCAGCAGTTTTTCCCCCGGTTTTTCACCCCTCCACTTT.

This clonotype was counted many times. The V call is TRBV7-9, the J call TRBJ2-6, with D possibly being TRBD1 (6 bases). Germline loops: CDR1 SEHNR, CDR2 FQNEAQ (reference sequence). The V end lost 9 bases, the J end lost 1 base, and 13 bases lay between the germline ends. This CDR3 is built from 15 residues. The CDR3 region has the DNA TGTGCCAGTCGAGACCAGGGGTCTGGGGCCAACGTCCTGACTTTC. Protein sequence: CASRDQGSGANVLTF.

This clonotype was recorded at least ten times. The chain uses TRBV7-2 and TRBJ1-1; 7 bases map to TRBD1. This CDR3 has 16 residues. Germline V gene lookup returns CDR1 SGHTA and CDR2 FQGNSA. The V gene end was trimmed by 5 bases and the J gene end by 3 bases; junction bases not matched to a gene: 12. The CDR3 DNA is TGTGCCAGCAGCCGAACGGGAGGAGGGGGCTACACTGAAGCTTTCTTT. The encoded protein is CASSRTGGGGYTEAFF. Full variable domain (outside the CDR3, taken from reference TRBV7-2 and TRBJ1-1): GAGVSQSPSNKVTEKGKDVELRCDPISGHTALYWYRQSLGQGLEFLIYFQGNSAPDKSGLPSDRFSAERTGGSVSTLTIQRTQQEDSAVYLCASSRTGGGGYTEAFFGQGTRLTVV.